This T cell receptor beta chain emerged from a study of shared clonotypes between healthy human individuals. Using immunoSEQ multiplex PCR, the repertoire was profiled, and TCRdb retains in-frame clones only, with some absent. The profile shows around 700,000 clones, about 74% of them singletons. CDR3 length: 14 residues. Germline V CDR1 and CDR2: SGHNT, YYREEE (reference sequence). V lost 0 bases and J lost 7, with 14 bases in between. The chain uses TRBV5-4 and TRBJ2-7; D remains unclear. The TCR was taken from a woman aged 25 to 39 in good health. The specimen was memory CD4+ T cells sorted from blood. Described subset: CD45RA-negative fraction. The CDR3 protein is CASSLVGSSREQYF. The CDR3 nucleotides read TGTGCCAGCAGCTTGGTAGGGTCCTCAAGGGAGCAGTACTTC.